The 2 T cell receptor beta chains reported below all come from one sample, sequenced in a study of blood T cell repertoires in COVID-19. Profiled with immunoSEQ multiplex PCR; TCRdb holds only in-frame clones, not every one. Of approximately 120,000 clones listed, over 55% are singletons. The material sequenced was peripheral blood. These receptors originate from a woman aged 70-85 years with acute or convalescent COVID-19.

The V call is TRBV28, the J call TRBJ1-1, with D possibly TRBD1 on 6 matching bases. Trimming took 2 bases from V and 0 from J, leaving 16 bases between them. Per germline, CDR1 MDHEN and CDR2 SYDVKM. The CDR3 is 17 amino acids. The CDR3 loop reads CASSLGGGWGVNTEAFF. The CDR3, as DNA: TGTGCCAGCAGTTTAGGGGGGGGCTGGGGGGTGAACACTGAAGCTTTCTTT.

This clone showed up just once. V usage is TRBV6-2 or TRBV6-3 and J usage is TRBJ1-2; 9 bases line up with TRBD1. The CDR3 has 14 amino acids. V lost 6 bases, J lost 4 bases, and 6 bases stayed unmatched. Germline V gene sequence: CDR1 MNHEY, CDR2 SVGEGT. As DNA, the CDR3 is TGTGCCAGCAGCACGGGACAGGGTGGCTATGGCTACACCTTC. This gives the protein CASSTGQGGYGYTF.